The rows below give T cell receptor beta chains drawn from one sample of a study of cytomegalovirus exposure and HLA in healthy donors. TCRdb keeps only in-frame clones here, not all; method: immunoSEQ multiplex PCR. The top ten clones hold around 5.5% of a sample with 100,000 to 150,000 clones, 74% of them seen once. Sequenced material: PBMCs. The receptor source for this set is a woman between 45 and 65 years old in good health and CMV-seropositive. Both conserved end residues are part of each CDR3. The order of the fields is CDR3 protein, CDR3 DNA, D gene, V gene, CDR3 length, J gene, clone size. D genes are given only for firm matches. Size is omitted from some rows. Given values are once, few, many or a class for expanded clones.

CASSGDREQYF | TGTGCCAGCTCCGGGGACAGGGAGCAGTACTTC | TRBD1 | TRBV18 | 11 | TRBJ2-7 | few
CASSERGSTDTQYF | TGTGCCAGCAGCGAGCGGGGGAGCACAGATACGCAGTATTTT | TRBD2 | TRBV2 | 14 | TRBJ2-3 | .
CASSPGQGEQPQHF | TGTGCCAGCAGCCCAGGACAGGGCGAGCAGCCCCAGCATTTT | TRBD1 | TRBV5-5 | 14 | TRBJ1-5 | .
CASSVEGDRRQTQYF | TGTGCCAGCAGCGTAGAGGGGGACAGGAGGCAGACCCAGTACTTC | TRBD1 | TRBV9 | 15 | TRBJ2-5 | .
CAIQTGGLGELFF | TGTGCCATTCAAACAGGGGGCCTCGGGGAGCTGTTTTTT | TRBD1 | TRBV10-3 | 13 | TRBJ2-2 | .
CASSFQVGYNSPLHF | TGTGCCAGCAGCTTTCAGGTCGGATATAATTCACCCCTCCACTTT | . | TRBV5-4 | 15 | TRBJ1-6 | many
CAISEFGSTDTQYF | TGTGCCATCAGTGAATTCGGTAGCACAGATACGCAGTATTTT | . | TRBV10-3 | 14 | TRBJ2-3 | .
CASSFFTSAGGKTDTQYF | TGTGCCAGCAGCTTTTTCACATCAGCGGGGGGTAAAACAGATACGCAGTATTTT | TRBD2 | TRBV7-8 | 18 | TRBJ2-3 | .
CASSRDFQETQYF | TGTGCCAGCAGTAGGGACTTCCAAGAGACCCAGTACTTC | . | TRBV5-4 | 13 | TRBJ2-5 | few
CASSESQGPNEKLFF | TGCGCCAGCAGTGAGTCTCAGGGTCCTAATGAAAAACTGTTTTTT | . | TRBV10-1 | 15 | TRBJ1-4 | .
CASSQTVLNTEAFF | TGTGCCAGTAGCCAGACAGTTCTGAACACTGAAGCTTTCTTT | . | TRBV19 | 14 | TRBJ1-1 | .
CASSESQSAQHF | TGTGCCAGCAGTGAATCCCAGAGCGCCCAGCATTTT | . | TRBV25-1 | 12 | TRBJ1-5 | .
CASARGQGAHEQYF | TGTGCCAGCGCGAGGGGACAGGGGGCCCACGAGCAGTACTTC | TRBD1 | TRBV9 | 14 | TRBJ2-7 | few
CASSRGGGHYNEQFF | TGTGCCAGCAGCCGGGGCGGGGGCCATTACAATGAGCAGTTCTTC | . | TRBV14 | 15 | TRBJ2-1 | .